This TCR beta chain derives from a study of cytomegalovirus exposure and HLA in healthy donors. Study-wide results and caveats: Despite most TCR sequences being rare, some public TCRs occurred in many donors. After further analysis at a later stage, roughly 15,000 TCR beta sequences were associated with HLA alleles at 0.05 false discovery rate. Most of the TCR beta V segments (in an earlier analysis) were productive either about 87% or about 30% of the time. Later on, analysis showed that most CMV-associated TCR beta chains appeared to be HLA-restricted.

Between the trimmed V and J ends, which lost 1 base and 1 base, there was a span of 11 bases. The germline V gene has CDR1 SGHDT and CDR2 YYEEEE. CDR3 length equals 15 residues. Vbeta (60) and Jbeta (13) primers were used in the PCR. Using immunoSEQ multiplex PCR, the repertoire was profiled, and TCRdb retains in-frame clones only, with some absent. The data show 90,000 to 140,000 clones, 83% seen once. A remark on this clone: Antigen unknown.

The genes are TRBV5-6 and TRBJ1-2; the D is unclear. The sequenced sample consisted of PBMCs. The sequence derives from a man aged 18-30 years in good health and CMV-seronegative. The CDR3, as DNA: TGTGCCAGCAGCTTGTTGCCGGGAGGTAACTATGGCTACACCTTC. Encoded protein: CASSLLPGGNYGYTF.